This TCR beta chain was observed in a study of T cells expressing NK-cell markers. Background on the study: Underlying the TCR beta repertoires were sorted CD3+CD56+NKG2C+, CD3+CD56+NKG2C- and CD3+CD56-NKG2C+ T cells. Serological testing identified most of the eight sequenced donors as HCMV-seropositive and one as seronegative.

Germline values: CDR1 LGHDT, CDR2 YNNKEL (reference sequence). CDR3 size: 17 residues. UMIs accompanied the 5'RACE template switching by which TCR beta cDNA was made. Reprocessing the 5' RACE reads, TCRdb reports a single entry for every CDR3 protein and omits DNA. The sample totals about 260,000 distinct CDR3 sequences; its top ten clones hold around 3.9%. General study findings and limits: In a few donors, these clonotypes also led the CD3+CD56-NKG2C+ fraction.

Comment on this clonotype: What it recognizes is unknown.

Material for sequencing was blood T cells: a sorted CD56 or NKG2C T cell subset, CD4+ or CD8+ T cells, or bulk PBMC T cells (not recorded which). This chain links TRBV3-1 with TRBJ1-1; TCRdb lists TRBD1, though no DNA is available to test this call. The TCR comes from a woman between 18 and 70 years old in good health. CDR3 sequence: CASSIRTGGARDTEAFF.